These 5 T cell receptor beta chains were all obtained from the same sample, sequenced in a study of T cells in Graves' hyperthyroidism and ophthalmopathy. Researchers amplified the TCR beta CDR3 regions from RNA transcripts. During a first-round RT-PCR of the TCR CDR3, the HTBI primer set was used. TCRdb ran MiXCR on the multiplex PCR reads and lists one entry per CDR3 protein. The table includes about 270,000 distinct CDR3 sequences, roughly a quarter detected once. Material for sequencing was blood. These receptors originate from a woman aged 40 to 50 with Graves' ophthalmopathy.

This clonotype was recorded at least ten times. This sequence joins TRBV7-2 and TRBJ2-5; 10 bases agree with TRBD2. With 4 bases clipped from V and 5 bases from J, the junction kept 13 bases outside the gene matches. CDR3 length: 17 amino acids. The germline V gene encodes CDR1 SGHTA and CDR2 FQGNSA. CDR3: CASSSQKSGRGRETQYF. CDR3 in DNA: TGTGCCAGCAGCTCTCAAAAAAGCGGGAGGGGGCGTGAGACCCAGTACTTC.

This rearrangement joins TRBV6-1 to TRBJ2-7; 15 bases match TRBD2. The junction had 4 bases not matched to a gene; V was cut back by 6 bases and J by 4 bases. The germline V gene encodes CDR1 MNHNS and CDR2 SASEGT. This CDR3 is built from 15 residues. CDR3 in amino acids: CASSSGTSGGYEQYF. Here the CDR3 DNA reads TGTGCCAGCAGCTCAGGGACTAGCGGGGGGTACGAGCAGTACTTC.

The chain recombines TRBV28 with TRBJ2-6; a possible D gene is TRBD2 (6 bases). Trimming took 4 bases from V and 15 from J, leaving 13 bases between them. The V gene's germline CDR1 is MDHEN and CDR2 SYDVKM. This CDR3 is 12 amino acids long. The CDR3 here is CASSSQPGSLTF. In DNA, the CDR3 is TGTGCCAGCAGTTCTCAGCCCGGGAGCCTGACTTTC.

The sample holds a few counts of this clonotype. CDR3 sequence (DNA): TGTGCCAGCAGCCAAGTTACCTGGACTAGCGATCCCTACGAGCAGTACTTC. Encoded protein: CASSQVTWTSDPYEQYF. The rearrangement joins TRBV4-2 to TRBJ2-7, with 9 bases fitting TRBD2. The ends lost 1 base at V and 2 bases at J; junction bases unmatched: 9. Germline-derived CDR1 and CDR2 are LGHNA and YNFKEQ. This CDR3 has 17 amino acids.

This clonotype came up many times. The V call is TRBV20-1, the J call TRBJ1-2; TRBD1 aligns across 10 bases. The V gene's germline CDR1 is DFQATT and CDR2 SNEGSKA (reference sequence). This CDR3 has 14 amino acids. J lost 7 bases, V lost 6 bases, and 11 bases had no gene match. CDR3 coding DNA: TGCAGTGCCCAACCGCGGGACAGGGGTTTTGGCTACACCTTC. It translates to CSAQPRDRGFGYTF.